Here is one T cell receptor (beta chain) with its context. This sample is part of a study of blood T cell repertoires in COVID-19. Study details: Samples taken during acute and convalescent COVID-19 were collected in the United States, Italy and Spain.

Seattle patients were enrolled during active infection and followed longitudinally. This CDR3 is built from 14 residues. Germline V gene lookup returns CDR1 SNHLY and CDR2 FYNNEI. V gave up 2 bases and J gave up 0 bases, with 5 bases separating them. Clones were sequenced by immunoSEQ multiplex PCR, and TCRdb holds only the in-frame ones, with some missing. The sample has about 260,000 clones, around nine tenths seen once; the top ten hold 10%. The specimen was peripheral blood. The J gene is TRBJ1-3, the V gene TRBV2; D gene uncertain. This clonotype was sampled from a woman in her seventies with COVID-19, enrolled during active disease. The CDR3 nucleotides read TGTGCCAGCAGTGAACCGCGCTCTGGAAACACCATATATTTT. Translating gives CASSEPRSGNTIYF.